The rows below give T cell receptor beta chains drawn from one sample of a study of blood T cell repertoires in COVID-19. Data came from immunoSEQ multiplex PCR; TCRdb stores just in-frame clones and leaves some out. The repertoire holds tens of thousands of clones, 80% to 90% seen once, with approximately 7.4% in the top ten. Material: peripheral blood. Source of these receptors: a man between 50 and 59 years old with active COVID-19. The CDR3 runs from the conserved cysteine through the conserved F or W. A D gene is named only where the DNA matches it firmly. Size is stated for part of the rows, as once, few or many counts, or as a class when the clone is expanded.

d_call	v_call	j_call	clone_size	cdr3_nt	cdr3_aa
-	TRBV6-5	TRBJ1-2	once	TGTGCCAGCAGTTACTCGGGCAGGGGAAAAGGCTACACCTTC	CASSYSGRGKGYTF
-	TRBV6-6	TRBJ2-1	-	TGTGCCAGCAGTAGACAGTACAATGAGCAGTTCTTC	CASSRQYNEQFF
-	TRBV9	TRBJ1-6	-	TGTGCCAGCAGCGTGGGGGGGAGCTATTCACCCCTCCACTTT	CASSVGGSYSPLHF
TRBD2	TRBV27	TRBJ2-3	-	TGTGCCAGCAGTTTATCGTTCGTCATTGAGCGGGGAACGCAGTATTTT	CASSLSFVIERGTQYF
-	TRBV19	TRBJ2-3	-	TGTGCCAGTAGTATAACCAGGGATTATCACACAGATACGCAGTATTTT	CASSITRDYHTDTQYF
TRBD2	TRBV5-6	TRBJ2-3	-	TGTGCCAGCAGCTGGGCTGGACTAGCGGGGGGGAAAGATACGCAGTATTTT	CASSWAGLAGGKDTQYF
-	TRBV2	TRBJ2-3	-	TGTGCCAGCAGTGAAGCCGCAGGAGGCGTAACAGATACGCAGTATTTT	CASSEAAGGVTDTQYF
TRBD2	TRBV3-1/TRBV3-2	TRBJ2-1	once	TGTGCCAGCAGCCAGGATGGACTAGCGGGGTACAATGAGCAGTTCTTC	CASSQDGLAGYNEQFF
TRBD2	TRBV4-3	TRBJ2-5	-	TGCGCCAGCAGCCAAGAGCGGGGGGGCCAAGAGACCCAGTACTTC	CASSQERGGQETQYF
TRBD2	TRBV4-1	TRBJ2-3	-	TGCGCCAGCAGCCAACGACTAGCGGGGGGGCGCTCAGATACGCAGTATTTT	CASSQRLAGGRSDTQYF
-	TRBV3-1/TRBV3-2	TRBJ1-1	-	TGTGCCAGCAGCCAATTCCAGGGATACACTGAAGCTTTCTTT	CASSQFQGYTEAFF
-	TRBV9	TRBJ2-2	-	TGTGCCAGCAGCGTAGAGCAGGGAAACACCGGGGAGCTGTTTTTT	CASSVEQGNTGELFF
TRBD2	TRBV30	TRBJ2-5	-	TGTGCCTGGGGCCTGGCGGGGGGTGCTCAAGAGACCCAGTACTTC	CAWGLAGGAQETQYF
TRBD1	TRBV4-1	TRBJ2-3	-	TGCGCCAGCAGCCACGCTTGGGTTGGGACAGTCAAACGGCTACGCACAGATACGCAGTATTTT	CASSHAWVGTVKRLRTDTQYF
TRBD2	TRBV7-9	TRBJ2-3	-	TGTGCCAGCAGCTTAGCTACTAGCGGCACAGATACGCAGTATTTT	CASSLATSGTDTQYF
TRBD2	TRBV3-1/TRBV3-2	TRBJ2-3	-	TGTGCCAGCAGCCTCCTCTCTAGCGGGGGGTCAACCTTT	CASSLLSSGGSTF
TRBD2	TRBV11-2	TRBJ2-7	once	TGTGCCAGCAGCTCACCTAGCGGGGGCTACGAGCAGTACTTC	CASSSPSGGYEQYF
-	TRBV5-4	TRBJ1-6	few	TGTGCCAGCAGCATGACAGGCGGTGGGAAACCCCTCCACTTT	CASSMTGGGKPLHF
-	TRBV19	TRBJ1-2	-	TGTGCCAGTAGGGGACGGCGCGGGGATGGCTACACCTTC	CASRGRRGDGYTF
-	TRBV5-1	TRBJ2-5	-	TGCGCCAGCAGCTTACAGGACAGGTGGAGGGGGTCAGAGACCCAGTACTTC	CASSLQDRWRGSETQYF
-	TRBV9	TRBJ2-2	-	TGTGCCAGCAGCGCTACAGGGGGGGCAAACACCGGGGAGCTGTTTTTT	CASSATGGANTGELFF
TRBD1	TRBV5-1	TRBJ1-1	-	TGCGCCAGCAGCTCCACAGGGGCGCAACGCGGTGAAGCTTTCTTT	CASSSTGAQRGEAFF
TRBD1	TRBV30	TRBJ1-5	-	TGTGCCTGGGGGACAGGGGGCGCGAATCAGCCCCAGCATTTT	CAWGTGGANQPQHF
TRBD1	TRBV7-2	TRBJ1-6	-	TGTGCCAGCAGCCCCCAGGGGGCAGGTTCACCCCTCCACTTT	CASSPQGAGSPLHF
-	TRBV7-7	TRBJ2-1	-	TGTGCCAGCAGCCCTGGGCCTGGCTTTTCCTACAATGAGCAGTTCTTC	CASSPGPGFSYNEQFF
TRBD2	TRBV27	TRBJ2-3	-	TGTGCCAGCAGTCCTCTAGCGGGGGGGCCAGATACGCAGTATTTT	CASSPLAGGPDTQYF
-	TRBV30	TRBJ1-5	-	TGTGCCTGGAGTCCCGGGGAATACCAGCCCCAGCATTTT	CAWSPGEYQPQHF
-	TRBV5-6	TRBJ2-5	-	TGTGCCAGCAGCTTGGATGGTGGCGAGACCCAGTACTTC	CASSLDGGETQYF
-	TRBV19	TRBJ1-6	-	TGTGCCAGTAGTATAGATCGGGGTAGCAATTCACCCCTCCACTTT	CASSIDRGSNSPLHF
-	TRBV4-1	TRBJ2-5	-	TGCGCCAGCAGCCAAGTCCCCGGGGAGTACCAAGAGACCCAGTACTTC	CASSQVPGEYQETQYF
-	TRBV4-1	TRBJ1-4	-	TGCGCCAGCAGCCAAGCTTTAGGGGCAACTAATGAAAAACTGTTTTTT	CASSQALGATNEKLFF
-	TRBV2	TRBJ1-1	-	TGTGCCAGCAGTGCCGAAAGGGGGAACACTGAAGCTTTCTTT	CASSAERGNTEAFF
-	TRBV10-3	TRBJ1-1	-	TGTGCCATCAGTGATCAGCCTTCGGGGACTGAAGCTTTCTTT	CAISDQPSGTEAFF
TRBD2	TRBV5-1	TRBJ2-1	-	TGCGCCAGCACCCCCGGGGGACTAGCGGCCTACAATGAGCAGTTCTTC	CASTPGGLAAYNEQFF
-	TRBV4-1	TRBJ1-1	-	TGCGCCAGCAGCCAAGGGTACCGACGCAGGGGGAACACTGAAGCTTTCTTT	CASSQGYRRRGNTEAFF
TRBD2	TRBV5-4	TRBJ2-7	-	TGTGCCAGCAGGCGGGGGAATTCCGAGCAGTACTTC	CASRRGNSEQYF
-	TRBV20-1	TRBJ1-1	-	TGCAGTGCTAGTGCCCCGACCCCCGGGTGGACTGAAGCTTTCTTT	CSASAPTPGWTEAFF
TRBD1	TRBV2	TRBJ1-4	-	TGTGCCAGCTCGGGACAGGGGGTACGAGTTGAAAAACTGTTTTTT	CASSGQGVRVEKLFF
TRBD2	TRBV7-9	TRBJ2-3	-	TGTGCCAGCAGCTACGGGACTAGCGGGGGAGTCGGGGGTACGCAGTATTTT	CASSYGTSGGVGGTQYF
-	TRBV12-5	TRBJ1-5	-	TGTGCTAGTGGCTCCTTCGGCCCCCCGGGGCCCCAGCATTTT	CASGSFGPPGPQHF
TRBD1	TRBV11-3	TRBJ1-4	-	TGTGCCAGCAGCTTAGGGGGACAGAGAGGTGAAAAACTGTTTTTT	CASSLGGQRGEKLFF